These 28 T cell receptor beta chains came from one sample sequenced in a study of CD8 T cells in Susac syndrome (dated by TCRdb to about 2019). Library preparation was by the immunoSEQ multiplex PCR assay. RNA was extracted with the RNeasy kit and roughly 0.45 to 1 ug was reverse transcribed using random hexamers. TCRdb trimmed public reads at Q25 via fastp, called clones via MiXCR and kept in-frame beta chains. When rows share a CDR3 protein, they turn into one entry using the most common DNA and genes. The sample data list 110,000 to 150,000 distinct CDR3 sequences, and nearly 97% of these were observed just once. The ten largest clones represent roughly 0.08% of the sample. The sample was CD4+ T cells from PBMCs. The receptor set was obtained from a human donor with Susac syndrome.

The rearrangement links TRBV11-2 to TRBJ2-3; D ambiguous. CDR1 is SGHAT and CDR2 is FQNNGV in the germline V gene. V was clipped by 5 bases and J by 0 bases, with 6 bases between them. The CDR3 has 13 residues. The CDR3 is CASSTDSTDTQYF. The CDR3 DNA reads as TGTGCCAGCAGCACGGACAGCACAGATACGCAGTATTTT.

This chain uses TRBV4-2 with TRBJ2-7; D remains ambiguous. In germline, CDR1 is LGHNA, CDR2 YNFKEQ. CDR3 size: 12 residues. V was trimmed by 1 base and J by 5 bases, leaving 6 bases between them. The CDR3 here is CASSQGMDEQYF. CDR3 DNA sequence: TGTGCCAGCAGCCAAGGGATGGACGAGCAGTACTTC.

The rearrangement uses TRBV9 and TRBJ2-5; D call uncertain. Trimming took off 2 bases at V and 1 base at J, with 6 bases between the two ends. This CDR3 is 13 amino acids long. Germline V lookup: CDR1 SGDLS, CDR2 YYNGEE. This CDR3 reads CASSVAAQETQYF. The DNA for the CDR3 is TGTGCCAGCAGCGTTGCGGCCCAAGAGACCCAGTACTTC.

The chain is built from TRBV9 and TRBJ1-3; D not certain. The CDR3 has 15 residues. Per germline, CDR1 SGDLS and CDR2 YYNGEE. The V end lost 2 bases, the J end lost 0 bases, and 9 bases lay between the germline ends. The CDR3 region has the DNA TGTGCCAGCAGCGTGGAATCGATCTCTGGAAACACCATATATTTT. This translates into CASSVESISGNTIYF.

In its sample, this clonotype was seen once. The V call is TRBV24-1, the J call TRBJ2-3, with D possibly TRBD1 on 5 matching bases. Germline V lookup: CDR1 KGHDR, CDR2 SFDVKD. Trimming pared 4 bases from V and 5 bases from J, leaving 12 bases between. The CDR3 consists of 14 residues. CDR3 coding DNA: TGTGCCACCAGTGACGGTCGGACAATAGATACGCAGTATTTT. Protein product: CATSDGRTIDTQYF.

The chain uses TRBV6-1 and TRBJ2-2; TRBD1 agrees at 8 bases. CDR1 and CDR2 (germline): MNHNS, SASEGT. With V trimmed by 6 bases and J by 1 base, 10 bases remained unmatched. CDR3 length equals 17 residues. CDR3 loop: CASSRYSGTGNTGELFF. The CDR3 region has the DNA TGTGCCAGCAGCCGATACTCCGGGACAGGGAACACCGGGGAGCTGTTTTTT.

The chain employs TRBV28 and TRBJ1-2; D unclear. V was pared by 2 bases and J by 2 bases, with 6 bases between. Looked up from germline, CDR1 is MDHEN and CDR2 is SYDVKM. This CDR3 contains 13 residues. DNA for the CDR3: TGTGCCAGCAGTTTAAGCCTCAACTATGGCTACACCTTC. Translated: CASSLSLNYGYTF.

The chain carries TRBV4-1 and TRBJ2-1; D not certain. Per the germline V gene, CDR1 is MGHRA and CDR2 is YSYEKL. V was trimmed by 2 bases and J by 11 bases, leaving 10 bases between them. This CDR3 region has 12 residues. The CDR3 nucleotides are TGCGCCAGCAGCCAACACTCTAGTAAGCAGTTCTTC. Its protein product is CASSQHSSKQFF.

The chain uses TRBV18 and TRBJ2-5; D may match TRBD1 or TRBD2 (5 bases each). Trimming removed 5 bases at V and 4 bases at J, with 17 bases between. CDR1 is KGHSH and CDR2 is LQKENI in the germline V gene. The CDR3 totals 15 residues. The DNA for the CDR3 is TGTGCCAGCTCAACAACCGGGACCAACGGAGAGACCCAGTACTTC. This gives the protein CASSTTGTNGETQYF.

The gene calls are TRBV29-1 and TRBJ2-7; 8 bases map to TRBD1. The CDR3 has 13 residues. With V trimmed by 7 bases and J by 4 bases, 9 bases remained unmatched. The germline CDR1 and CDR2 sequences are SQVTM and ANQGSEA. CDR3 in amino acids: CSAKGQAAYEQYF. In nucleotides, the CDR3 is TGCAGCGCTAAGGGACAGGCGGCGTACGAGCAGTACTTC.

The chain has TRBV3-1 and TRBJ1-4; perhaps TRBD1 as D (6 bases). The germline V gene encodes CDR1 LGHDT and CDR2 YNNKEL (reference sequence). The CDR3 spans 14 residues. Trimming removed 3 bases from V and 8 bases from J, with 13 bases in between. The CDR3 sequence: CASSHRGIPEKLFF. CDR3 DNA: TGTGCCAGCAGCCACAGGGGCATCCCGGAAAAACTGTTTTTT. The whole variable domain, filled in from reference TRBV3-1 and TRBJ1-4, reads DTAVSQTPKYLVTQMGNDKSIKCEQNLGHDTMYWYKQDSKKFLKIMFSYNNKELIINETVPNRFSPKSPDKAHLNLHINSLELGDSAVYFCASSHRGIPEKLFFGSGTQLSVL.

The chain carries TRBV28 and TRBJ2-3, with TRBD2 identical over 7 bases. V shed 8 bases and J 3 bases; nucleotides not matched to a gene: 5. There are 13 residues in the CDR3. Per germline, CDR1 MDHEN and CDR2 SYDVKM. The DNA of the CDR3 is TGTGCCAGCGCCTTCGGGGGGACAGATACGCAGTATTTT. Translated, it gives CASAFGGTDTQYF.

This clonotype was recorded only once. The chain employs TRBV21-1 and TRBJ2-7; the table's D gene call, TRBD1, was not cross checked with the DNA. TRBV21-1 is termed a pseudogene. This CDR3 is 11 amino acids long. The CDR3 reads CAQRGHREQYF. The CDR3 bases are TGTGCCCAAAGGGGGCACCGCGAGCAGTACTTC.

In this sample, this clonotype turned up once. V usage is TRBV20-1 and J usage is TRBJ2-6; D unresolved. Germline CDR1 and CDR2: DFQATT and SNEGSKA (reference sequence). This CDR3 is built from 14 residues. V lost 1 base, J lost 4 bases, and 8 bases lay in between. The CDR3, as DNA: TGCAGTGCTAGAGTCTCGGCAGGGGCCAACGTCCTGACTTTC. This sequence encodes CSARVSAGANVLTF.

The chain couples TRBV20-1 to TRBJ2-1; 11 nucleotides agree with TRBD2. J gave up 8 bases and V 3 bases, and 6 bases lay outside the gene matches. The CDR3 is made up of 14 amino acids. Germline assignment: CDR1 DFQATT and CDR2 SNEGSKA (reference sequence). DNA for the CDR3: TGCAGTGCTAGCAAGACTAGCGGGAACCATGAGCAGTTCTTC. Its translation is CSASKTSGNHEQFF.

This chain links TRBV7-3 with TRBJ2-3, with D perhaps TRBD2 (5 bases). Germline CDR1 reads SGHTA; CDR2 reads FQGTGA. V was trimmed by 1 base and J by 2 bases, leaving 7 bases between them. The CDR3 sequence is 14 residues long. CDR3 sequence: CASSLSDYTDTQYF. DNA for the CDR3: TGTGCCAGCAGCTTAAGTGACTACACAGATACGCAGTATTTT.

The chain recombines TRBV20-1 with TRBJ1-1, with D maybe TRBD1 (5 bases). V shed 1 base and J shed 5 bases, with 14 bases lying between them. The CDR3 spans 14 residues. Germline CDR1 and CDR2: DFQATT and SNEGSKA (reference sequence). The CDR3 protein is CSARVPGRETEAFF. The CDR3 DNA reads TGCAGTGCTAGAGTACCAGGGAGGGAAACTGAAGCTTTCTTT.

V usage is TRBV2 and J usage is TRBJ2-1; tentatively, D is TRBD1 (5 bases). Per the germline V gene, CDR1 is SNHLY and CDR2 is FYNNEI. V lost 4 bases, J lost 14 bases, and 12 bases lay in between. This CDR3 is 11 amino acids long. CDR3 sequence: CASSVGRAEFF. For the CDR3, the DNA is TGTGCCAGCAGTGTCGGCAGGGCTGAGTTCTTC.

This chain connects TRBV18 to TRBJ2-5; 7 bases match TRBD2. The J segment lost 1 base and the V segment lost 2 bases, leaving 7 bases of the junction unmatched. The CDR3 runs to 16 residues. Germline V CDR1 and CDR2: KGHSH, LQKENI. The DNA for the CDR3 is TGTGCCAGCTCACCAGAAGGGAGCGGGGCCCAAGAGACCCAGTACTTC. This translates into CASSPEGSGAQETQYF.

The V call is TRBV20-1, the J call TRBJ1-5, with TRBD1 matching over 8 bases. CDR3 length: 12 residues. Trimming at V came to 5 bases and at J to 7 bases, leaving 4 bases not matched to a gene. CDR1 and CDR2 from the germline V gene are DFQATT and SNEGSKA (reference sequence). CDR3 sequence: CSARTGGQPQHF. The CDR3 coding sequence is TGCAGTGCTCGTACAGGGGGACAGCCCCAGCATTTT.

The chain uses TRBV28 and TRBJ2-1; D call uncertain. This CDR3 comprises 14 residues. CDR1 is MDHEN, CDR2 SYDVKM, per germline. V dropped 5 bases and J dropped 4 bases, with 12 bases sitting between them. DNA of the CDR3: TGTGCCAGCAGTGCCTCGCGCCTGTACAATGAGCAGTTCTTC. It yields the protein CASSASRLYNEQFF. The full variable domain, with the rest looked up from reference TRBV28 and TRBJ2-1, is DVKVTQSSRYLVKRTGEKVFLECVQDMDHENMFWYRQDPGLGLRLIYFSYDVKMKEKGDIPEGYSVSREKKERFSLILESASTNQTSMYLCASSASRLYNEQFFGPGTRLTVL.

The V gene is TRBV24-1, the J gene TRBJ2-1; 10 bases align to TRBD1. After removal of 0 bases from V and 9 bases from J, the junction contained 7 bases not matched to a gene. Germline V gene sequence: CDR1 KGHDR, CDR2 SFDVKD. CDR3 length: 16 amino acids. CDR3 residues: CATSDLGTGEFSEQFF. The CDR3 region has the DNA TGTGCCACCAGTGATTTGGGGACAGGGGAATTCAGTGAGCAGTTCTTC.

The rearrangement joins TRBV5-1 to TRBJ1-2, with D uncertain. There are 14 residues in the CDR3. Germline CDR1 SGHRS, CDR2 YFSETQ. V gave up 5 bases and J gave up 1 base, with 12 bases separating them. CDR3 in amino acids: CASRTDLSNYGYTF. The CDR3, as DNA: TGCGCCAGCAGGACGGACCTTAGTAACTATGGCTACACCTTC.

This clonotype was recorded only once. The V call is TRBV29-1, the J call TRBJ2-2; 8 nucleotides align to TRBD2. Germline CDR1 is SQVTM and CDR2 is ANQGSEA. Germline trimming cut 6 bases from V and 8 bases from J; bases unmatched to any gene: 11. CDR3 length equals 14 residues. The CDR3 protein is CSVKRIGGEGELFF. The DNA for the CDR3 is TGCAGCGTCAAGAGGATCGGGGGGGAGGGGGAGCTGTTTTTT.

This chain uses TRBV6-5 with TRBJ2-1, with D uncertain. The CDR3 is 11 amino acids. CDR1 MNHEY and CDR2 SVGAGI come from the germline V gene. V was clipped by 6 bases and J by 7 bases, with 7 bases between them. The DNA of the CDR3 is TGTGCCAGCAGGACCTTTAATGAGCAGTTCTTC. It specifies CASRTFNEQFF.

This clonotype showed up just once. The rearrangement links TRBV29-1 to TRBJ2-7, with 9 nucleotides matching TRBD1. Germline CDR1 is SQVTM and CDR2 is ANQGSEA. Germline trimming cut 6 bases from V and 4 bases from J; bases unmatched to any gene: 7. CDR3 size: 13 residues. CDR3 bases: TGCAGCGTGTCCGGGGGACAGGGTTACGAGCAGTACTTC. Its protein product is CSVSGGQGYEQYF.

Written as DNA, the CDR3 is TGCAGCGTTGCTGCGCAGGGAGGTCAGCCCCAGCATTTT. It specifies CSVAAQGGQPQHF. The rearrangement joins TRBV29-1 to TRBJ1-5; D is perhaps TRBD1 (5 bases). V was shortened by 4 bases and J by 6 bases, with 13 bases between the two germline ends. Germline CDR1 reads SQVTM; CDR2 reads ANQGSEA. This CDR3 spans 13 amino acids.

The rearrangement joins TRBV5-1 to TRBJ2-7, with TRBD1 as a possible D gene (8 bases). Per the germline V gene, CDR1 is SGHRS and CDR2 is YFSETQ. The ends were cut back, 4 bases at V and 3 bases at J, with 14 bases in the middle. The CDR3 is 14 residues long. This CDR3 is CASSDRGGFYEQYF. The DNA for the CDR3 is TGCGCCAGCAGCGACAGGGGAGGGTTCTACGAGCAGTACTTC.